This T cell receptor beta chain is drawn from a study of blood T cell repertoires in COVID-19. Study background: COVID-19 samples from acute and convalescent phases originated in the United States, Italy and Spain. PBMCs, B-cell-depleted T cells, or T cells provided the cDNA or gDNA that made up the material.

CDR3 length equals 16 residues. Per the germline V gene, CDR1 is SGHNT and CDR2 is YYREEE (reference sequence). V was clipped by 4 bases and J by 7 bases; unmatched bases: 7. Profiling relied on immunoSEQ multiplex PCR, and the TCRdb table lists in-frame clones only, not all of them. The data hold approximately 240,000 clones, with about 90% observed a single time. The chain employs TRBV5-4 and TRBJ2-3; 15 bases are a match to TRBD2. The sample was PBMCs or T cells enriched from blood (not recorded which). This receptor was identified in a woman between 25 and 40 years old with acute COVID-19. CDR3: CASSGRTSGGENTQYF. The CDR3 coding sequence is TGTGCCAGCAGCGGGCGGACTAGCGGGGGGGAAAATACGCAGTATTTT.